This TCR beta chain appears in the sequencing data of a study of technical replicates of blood from a handful of donors. Method: immunoSEQ multiplex PCR; TCRdb's copy keeps in-frame clones and lacks some. The sample lists about 54,000 clones, approximately 94% seen once, with about 0.22% in the top ten. The germline V and J ends were trimmed by 4 bases and 1 base, with 16 bases remaining between them. The V gene's germline CDR1 is SEHNR and CDR2 FQNEAQ (reference sequence). CDR3 length: 16 amino acids. V gene TRBV7-9 combines with J gene TRBJ1-1; D may be TRBD1 (6 bases). Sequenced input: T cells isolated from PBMCs. The source of this sequence is a human donor in good health. Here the CDR3 reads CASSYWGPRGNTEAFF. In DNA form, the CDR3 reads TGTGCCAGCAGCTACTGGGGGCCGCGTGGGAACACTGAAGCTTTCTTT.